This TCR beta chain was identified during a study of post-analysis software for immune sequencing data. As for the study in general: As for disease course, relapsing-remitting, secondary progressive and progressive-relapsing multiple sclerosis were all included.

As regards this clonotype: Its cognate antigen is unknown.

cDNA libraries for TCR beta contained unique molecular identifiers. Once 1 to 10 million T cells were used, a few hundred thousand cDNA molecules resulted. MiXCR was run by TCRdb on the PCR reads, yielding one entry per CDR3 protein. The data show about 820,000 distinct CDR3 sequences, around 53% seen once. Study-wide results and caveats: Patients carried five TRBV segments more frequently than controls did, and TRBV5-6, TRBV5-1 and TRBV20-1 were among them. Significantly lower normalized Chao1 diversity was found in patients with multiple sclerosis relative to controls. Samples made in the same batch grouped tightly together by F measure.

CDR3 length: 14 amino acids. The V segment lost 5 bases and the J segment 4 bases; nucleotides outside the gene matches: 5. CDR1 and CDR2 (germline): SQVTM, ANQGSEA. J is TRBJ2-5 and V is TRBV29-1; 12 bases line up with TRBD1. The sequence was obtained from a girl aged 5-17 years with multiple sclerosis. The sequencing input was blood. The CDR3, as DNA: TGCAGCGTTAGGACGGGACAGGGGGCAGAGACCCAGTACTTC. This sequence encodes CSVRTGQGAETQYF.